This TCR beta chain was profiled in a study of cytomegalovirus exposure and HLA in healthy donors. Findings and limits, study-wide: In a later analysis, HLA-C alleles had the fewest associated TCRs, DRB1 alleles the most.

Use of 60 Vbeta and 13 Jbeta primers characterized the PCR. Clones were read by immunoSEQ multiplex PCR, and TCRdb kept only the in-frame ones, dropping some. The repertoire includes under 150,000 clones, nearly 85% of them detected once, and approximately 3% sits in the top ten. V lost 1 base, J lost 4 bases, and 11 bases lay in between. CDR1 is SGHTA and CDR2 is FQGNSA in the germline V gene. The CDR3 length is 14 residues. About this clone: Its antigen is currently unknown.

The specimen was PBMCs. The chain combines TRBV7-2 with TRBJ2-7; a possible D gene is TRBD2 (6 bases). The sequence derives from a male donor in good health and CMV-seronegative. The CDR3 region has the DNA TGTGCCAGCAGCTTAGGGGGGGTAGGGTACGAGCAGTACTTC. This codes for CASSLGGVGYEQYF. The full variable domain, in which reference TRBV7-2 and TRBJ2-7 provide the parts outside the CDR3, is GAGVSQSPSNKVTEKGKDVELRCDPISGHTALYWYRQSLGQGLEFLIYFQGNSAPDKSGLPSDRFSAERTGGSVSTLTIQRTQQEDSAVYLCASSLGGVGYEQYFGPGTRLTVT.